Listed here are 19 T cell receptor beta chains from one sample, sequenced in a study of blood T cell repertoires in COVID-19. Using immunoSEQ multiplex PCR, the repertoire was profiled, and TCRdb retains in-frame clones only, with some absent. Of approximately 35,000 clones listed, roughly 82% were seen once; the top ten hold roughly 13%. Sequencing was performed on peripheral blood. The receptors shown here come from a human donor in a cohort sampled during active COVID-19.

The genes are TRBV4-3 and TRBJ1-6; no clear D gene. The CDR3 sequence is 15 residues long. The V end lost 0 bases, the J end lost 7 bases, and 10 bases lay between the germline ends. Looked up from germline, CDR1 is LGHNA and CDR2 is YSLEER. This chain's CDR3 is CASSQDRHRNSPLHF. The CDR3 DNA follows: TGCGCCAGCAGCCAAGATAGACATCGAAATTCACCCCTCCACTTT.

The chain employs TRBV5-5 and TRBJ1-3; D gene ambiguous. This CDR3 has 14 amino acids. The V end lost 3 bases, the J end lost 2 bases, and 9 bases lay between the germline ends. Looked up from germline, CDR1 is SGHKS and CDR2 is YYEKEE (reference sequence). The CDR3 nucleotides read TGTGCCAGCAGCTACGGTCTGGCTGGAAACACCATATATTTT. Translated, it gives CASSYGLAGNTIYF.

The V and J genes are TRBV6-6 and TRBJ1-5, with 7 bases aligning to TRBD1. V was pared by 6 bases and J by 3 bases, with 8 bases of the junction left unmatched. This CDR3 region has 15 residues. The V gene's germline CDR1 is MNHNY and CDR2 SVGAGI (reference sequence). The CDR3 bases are TGTGCCAGCAGCCCGACAGGGAGAAACAATCAGCCCCAGCATTTT. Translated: CASSPTGRNNQPQHF.

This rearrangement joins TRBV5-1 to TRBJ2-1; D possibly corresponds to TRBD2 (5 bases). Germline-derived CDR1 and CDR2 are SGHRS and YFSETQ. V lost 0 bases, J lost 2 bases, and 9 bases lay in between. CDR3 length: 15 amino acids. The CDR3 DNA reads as TGCGCCAGCAGCTTGGGGCTAGCAGCCTACAATGAGCAGTTCTTC. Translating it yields CASSLGLAAYNEQFF. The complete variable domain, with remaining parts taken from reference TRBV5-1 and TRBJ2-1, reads KAGVTQTPRYLIKTRGQQVTLSCSPISGHRSVSWYQQTPGQGLQFLFEYFSETQRNKGNFPGRFSGRQFSNSRSEMNVSTLELGDSALYLCASSLGLAAYNEQFFGPGTRLTVL.

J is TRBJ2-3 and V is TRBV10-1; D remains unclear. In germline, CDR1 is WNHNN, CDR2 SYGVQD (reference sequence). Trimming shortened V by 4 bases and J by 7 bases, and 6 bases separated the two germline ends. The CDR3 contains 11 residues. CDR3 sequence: CASSADNTQYF. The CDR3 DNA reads TGCGCCAGCAGTGCTGACAATACGCAGTATTTT.

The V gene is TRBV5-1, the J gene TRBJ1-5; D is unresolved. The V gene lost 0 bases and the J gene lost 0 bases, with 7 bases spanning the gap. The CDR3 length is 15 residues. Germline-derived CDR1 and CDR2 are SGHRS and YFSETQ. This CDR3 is CASSLGGNSNQPQHF. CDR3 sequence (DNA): TGCGCCAGCAGCTTGGGAGGTAATAGCAATCAGCCCCAGCATTTT.

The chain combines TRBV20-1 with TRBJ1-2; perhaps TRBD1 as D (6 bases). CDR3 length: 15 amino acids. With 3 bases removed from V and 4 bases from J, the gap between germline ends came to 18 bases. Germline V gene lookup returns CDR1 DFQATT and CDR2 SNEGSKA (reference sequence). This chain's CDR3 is CSASPPDRAGYGYTF. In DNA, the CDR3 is TGCAGTGCTAGTCCACCGGACAGAGCTGGCTATGGCTACACCTTC.

The chain's CDR3 is CASSPGVQSAKNIQYF. DNA for the CDR3: TGTGCCAGCAGCCCCGGGGTGCAATCGGCCAAAAACATTCAGTACTTC. This chain joins TRBV3-1 (or the pseudogene TRBV3-2) and TRBJ2-4; the D gene is possibly TRBD2 (5 bases). The CDR3 has 16 amino acids. The germline V and J ends were trimmed by 4 bases and 1 base, with 14 bases remaining between them. The germline V gene encodes CDR1 LGHDT and CDR2 YNNKEL (reference sequence).

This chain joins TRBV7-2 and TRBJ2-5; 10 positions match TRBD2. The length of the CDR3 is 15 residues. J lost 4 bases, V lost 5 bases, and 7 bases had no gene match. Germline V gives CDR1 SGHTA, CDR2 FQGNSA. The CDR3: CASSPRAGGPETQYF. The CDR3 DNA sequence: TGTGCCAGCAGCCCTAGAGCGGGGGGGCCAGAGACCCAGTACTTC.

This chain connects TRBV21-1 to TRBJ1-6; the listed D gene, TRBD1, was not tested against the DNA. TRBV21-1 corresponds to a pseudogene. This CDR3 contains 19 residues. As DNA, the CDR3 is TGTGCCAGCAGCAAAGCACAGGGTCCCCCGAGCTCCTATAATTCACCCCTCCACTTT. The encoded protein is CASSKAQGPPSSYNSPLHF.

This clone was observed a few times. The CDR3 bases are TGCGCCAGCAGGGATGCTCGGACAGGGTATAATTCACCCCTCCACTTT. Amino acids: CASRDARTGYNSPLHF. The chain carries TRBV5-1 and TRBJ1-6; TRBD1 matches at 8 bases. V lost 5 bases to trimming and J lost 4 bases; unmatched junction nucleotides: 8. Germline lookup yields CDR1 SGHRS and CDR2 YFSETQ. The CDR3 is made up of 16 amino acids.

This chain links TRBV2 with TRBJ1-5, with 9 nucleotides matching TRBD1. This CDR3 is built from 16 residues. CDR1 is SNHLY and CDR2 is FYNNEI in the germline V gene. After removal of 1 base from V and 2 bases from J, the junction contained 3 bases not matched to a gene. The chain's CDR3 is CASSEVGQGGNQPQHF. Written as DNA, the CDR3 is TGTGCCAGCAGTGAAGTGGGACAGGGAGGCAATCAGCCCCAGCATTTT.

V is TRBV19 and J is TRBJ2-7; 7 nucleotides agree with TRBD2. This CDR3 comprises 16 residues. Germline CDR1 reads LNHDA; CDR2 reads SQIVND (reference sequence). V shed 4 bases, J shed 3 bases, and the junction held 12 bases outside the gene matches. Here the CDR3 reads CASSTAPGRGIYEQYF. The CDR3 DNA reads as TGTGCCAGTAGTACGGCCCCGGGGCGGGGGATCTACGAGCAGTACTTC. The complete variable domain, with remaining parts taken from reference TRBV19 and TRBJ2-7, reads DGGITQSPKYLFRKEGQNVTLSCEQNLNHDAMYWYRQDPGQGLRLIYYSQIVNDFQKGDIAEGYSVSREKKESFPLTVTSAQKNPTAFYLCASSTAPGRGIYEQYFGPGTRLTVT.

The CDR3 loop reads CASSPGTGPEAFF. The DNA for the CDR3 is TGTGCCAGCAGTCCGGGGACAGGGCCAGAAGCTTTCTTT. The rearrangement joins TRBV6-5 to TRBJ1-1; 9 bases align to TRBD1. This CDR3 contains 13 residues. The ends lost 5 bases at V and 8 bases at J; junction bases unmatched: 6. Looked up from germline, CDR1 is MNHEY and CDR2 is SVGAGI.

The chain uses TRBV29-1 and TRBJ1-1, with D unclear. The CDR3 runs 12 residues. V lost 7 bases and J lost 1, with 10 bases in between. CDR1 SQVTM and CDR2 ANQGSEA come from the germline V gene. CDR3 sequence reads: CSATKWNTEAFF. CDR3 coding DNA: TGCAGCGCCACAAAGTGGAACACTGAAGCTTTCTTT.

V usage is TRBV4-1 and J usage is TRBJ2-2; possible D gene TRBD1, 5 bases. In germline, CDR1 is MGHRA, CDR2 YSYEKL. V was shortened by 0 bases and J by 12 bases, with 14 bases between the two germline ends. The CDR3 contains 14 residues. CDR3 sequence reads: CASSQDEGVGKLFF. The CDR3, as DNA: TGCGCCAGCAGCCAAGATGAAGGGGTAGGGAAGCTGTTTTTT.

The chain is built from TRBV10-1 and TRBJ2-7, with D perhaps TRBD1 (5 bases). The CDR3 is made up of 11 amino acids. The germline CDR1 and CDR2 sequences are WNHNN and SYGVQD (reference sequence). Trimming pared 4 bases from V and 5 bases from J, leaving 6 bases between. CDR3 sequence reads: CASSGGDEQYF. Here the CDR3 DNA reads TGCGCCAGCAGTGGGGGCGACGAGCAGTACTTC.

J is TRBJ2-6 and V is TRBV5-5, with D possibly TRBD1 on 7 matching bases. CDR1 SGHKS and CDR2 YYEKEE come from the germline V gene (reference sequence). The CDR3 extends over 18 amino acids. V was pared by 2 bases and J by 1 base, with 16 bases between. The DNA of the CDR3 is TGTGCCAGCAGCTTACGGCGGGACAGTCTATCTGGGGCCAACGTCCTGACTTTC. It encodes CASSLRRDSLSGANVLTF.

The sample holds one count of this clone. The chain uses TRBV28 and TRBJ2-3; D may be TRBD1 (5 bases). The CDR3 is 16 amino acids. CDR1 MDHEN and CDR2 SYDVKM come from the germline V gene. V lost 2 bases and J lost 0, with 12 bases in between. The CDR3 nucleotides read TGTGCCAGCAGTTTAAATCAGGGTTCTAGCACAGATACGCAGTATTTT. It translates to CASSLNQGSSTDTQYF.